This TCR beta chain emerged from a study of chronic HIV infection and antiretroviral therapy (dated by TCRdb to the mid-2010s). Concerning this clonotype: The specificity of this receptor is unknown. Base qualities are missing; no much larger clone stands one base away.

The CDR3 numbers 13 residues from cysteine through phenylalanine. Here the CDR3 DNA is all that survives: 39 bases in frame from base 1. CDR1 and CDR2 are read off the germline V gene as SGHAT and FQNNGV. V loses 4 bases of germline sequence and J loses 4 bases, and the interval between the two ends is 11 bases. The library was built by means of 5' RACE. For sequencing, an Illumina MiSeq was employed. The public reads were reanalyzed by TCRdb: fastp trimming at Q25, MiXCR alignment, in-frame beta chains only. For every CDR3 protein sequence, its rows merge into one entry that carries the most common genes and DNA. The sample profile shows about 48,000 distinct CDR3 sequences; about 18% of them were found once. Jointly, the top ten make up 2.8% of the sample.

The rearranged segments are TRBV11-2 and TRBJ2-7; no D gene is confidently identified. The sequencing sample was made of peripheral blood. The sequence derives from an adult who had HIV and had not received antiretroviral therapy, or was an uninfected healthy control (not recorded which). The CDR3 has the sequence CASSSGPQYEQYF. The DNA is as follows: TGTGCCAGCAGCTCGGGTCCACAATACGAGCAGTACTTC.